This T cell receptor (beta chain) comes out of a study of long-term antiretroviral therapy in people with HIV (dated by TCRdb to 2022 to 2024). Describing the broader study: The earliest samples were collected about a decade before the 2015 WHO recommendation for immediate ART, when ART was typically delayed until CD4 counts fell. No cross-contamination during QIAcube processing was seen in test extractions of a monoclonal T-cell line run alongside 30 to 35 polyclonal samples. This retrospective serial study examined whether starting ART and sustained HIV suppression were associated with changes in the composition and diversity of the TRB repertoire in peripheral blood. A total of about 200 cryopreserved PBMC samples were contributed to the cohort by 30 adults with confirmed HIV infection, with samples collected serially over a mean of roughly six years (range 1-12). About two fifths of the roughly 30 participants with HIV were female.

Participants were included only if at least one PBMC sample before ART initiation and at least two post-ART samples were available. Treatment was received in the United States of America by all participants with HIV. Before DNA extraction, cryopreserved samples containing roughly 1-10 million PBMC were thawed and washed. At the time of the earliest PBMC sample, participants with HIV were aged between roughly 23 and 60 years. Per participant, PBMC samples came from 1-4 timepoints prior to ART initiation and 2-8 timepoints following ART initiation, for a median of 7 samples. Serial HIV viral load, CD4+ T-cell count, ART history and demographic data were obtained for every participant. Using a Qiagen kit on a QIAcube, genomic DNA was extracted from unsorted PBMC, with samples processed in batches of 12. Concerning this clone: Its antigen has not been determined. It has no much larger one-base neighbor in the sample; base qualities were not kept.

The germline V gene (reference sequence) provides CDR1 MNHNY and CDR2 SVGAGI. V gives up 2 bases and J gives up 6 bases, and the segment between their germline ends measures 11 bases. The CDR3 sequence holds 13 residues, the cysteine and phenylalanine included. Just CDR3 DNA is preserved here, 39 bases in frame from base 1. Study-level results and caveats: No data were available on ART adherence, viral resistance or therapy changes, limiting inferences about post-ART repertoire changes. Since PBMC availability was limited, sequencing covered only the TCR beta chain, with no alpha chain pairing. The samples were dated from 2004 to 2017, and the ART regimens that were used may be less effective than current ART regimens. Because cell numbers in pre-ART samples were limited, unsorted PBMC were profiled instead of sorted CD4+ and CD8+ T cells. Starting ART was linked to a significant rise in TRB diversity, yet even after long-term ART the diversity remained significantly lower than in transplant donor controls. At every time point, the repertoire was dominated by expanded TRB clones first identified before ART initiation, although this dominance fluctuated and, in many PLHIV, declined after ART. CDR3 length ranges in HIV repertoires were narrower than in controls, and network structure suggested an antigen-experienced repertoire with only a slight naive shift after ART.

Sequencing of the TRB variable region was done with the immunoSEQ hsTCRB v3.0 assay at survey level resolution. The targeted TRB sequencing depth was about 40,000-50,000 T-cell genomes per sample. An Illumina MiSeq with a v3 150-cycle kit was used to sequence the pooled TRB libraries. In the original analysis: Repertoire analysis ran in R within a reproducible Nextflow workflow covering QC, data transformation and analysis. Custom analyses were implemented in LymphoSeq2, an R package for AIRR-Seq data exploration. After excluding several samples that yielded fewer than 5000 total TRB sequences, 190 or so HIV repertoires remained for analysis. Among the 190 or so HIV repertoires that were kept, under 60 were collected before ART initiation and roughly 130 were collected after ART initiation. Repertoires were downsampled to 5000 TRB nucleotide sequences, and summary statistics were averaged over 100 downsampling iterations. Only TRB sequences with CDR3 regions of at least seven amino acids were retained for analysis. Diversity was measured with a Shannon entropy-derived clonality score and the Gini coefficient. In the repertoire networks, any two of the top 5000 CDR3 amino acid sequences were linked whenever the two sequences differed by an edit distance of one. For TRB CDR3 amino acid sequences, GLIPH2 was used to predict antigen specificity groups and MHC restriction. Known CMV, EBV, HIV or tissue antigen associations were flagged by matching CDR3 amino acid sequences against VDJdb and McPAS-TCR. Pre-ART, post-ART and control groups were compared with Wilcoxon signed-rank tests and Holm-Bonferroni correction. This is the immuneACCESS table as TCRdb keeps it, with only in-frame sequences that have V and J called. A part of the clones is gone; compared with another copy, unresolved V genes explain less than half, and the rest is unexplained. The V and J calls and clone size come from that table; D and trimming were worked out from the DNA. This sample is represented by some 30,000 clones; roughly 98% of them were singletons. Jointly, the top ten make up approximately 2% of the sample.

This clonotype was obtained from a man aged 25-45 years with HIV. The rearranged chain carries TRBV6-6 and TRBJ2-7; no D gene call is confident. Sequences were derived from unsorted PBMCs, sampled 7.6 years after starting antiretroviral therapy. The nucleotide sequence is TGTGCCAGCAGTTACCTTGAACGAAGCGAGCAGTACTTC. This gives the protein CASSYLERSEQYF.